This T cell receptor beta chain appears in the sequencing data of a study of T-cell memory formation after mild COVID-19. This clonotype was seen more than once but under ten times. TCRdb recomputed calls from the 5' RACE reads with MiXCR, one row per CDR3 protein. Among 500,000 to 600,000 distinct CDR3 sequences listed, roughly 17% were seen once. The germline gives CDR1 SGHAT, CDR2 FQNNGV. This CDR3 contains 12 residues. Trimming removed 5 bases from V and 8 bases from J; junction bases left unmatched: 2. The TCR was taken from an adult woman who had mild COVID-19 (a few samples of this study predate the infection). Cell type and time point are not known. Material for sequencing was PBMCs or a T cell subset sorted from them (not recorded which). V usage is TRBV11-2 and J usage is TRBJ2-1, with 8 bases identical to TRBD2. The CDR3 region has the DNA TGTGCCAGCAGCGCGGGGGGCCATGAGCAGTTCTTC. Translating it yields CASSAGGHEQFF.